The 26 T cell receptor beta chains below come from one sample, sequenced in a study of shared clonotypes between healthy human individuals. Using immunoSEQ multiplex PCR, the repertoire was profiled, and TCRdb retains in-frame clones only, with some absent. The repertoire includes millions of clones, about 93% of them detected once, and 1.5% to 2% sits in the top ten. The naive CD8 population came from CD45RO-negative cells selected for CCR7, without terminally differentiated effector memory CD45RA+ cells. Specimen: naive CD8+ T cells from PBMCs. The origin of the receptors is a man younger than 30 in good health. Some clones in this sample may be carry-over from other donors' samples.

This clone was seen a few times. This chain's CDR3 is CASSNGGVRTEAFF. The CDR3 bases are TGTGCCAGCAGCAACGGGGGGGTTAGAACTGAAGCTTTCTTT. The chain employs TRBV7-9 and TRBJ1-1; tentative D call: TRBD1 (5 bases). With 5 bases removed from V and 5 bases from J, the gap between germline ends came to 15 bases. Per germline, CDR1 SEHNR and CDR2 FQNEAQ (reference sequence). This CDR3 has 14 residues.

The chain recombines TRBV4-2 with TRBJ2-7, with TRBD2 matching over 7 bases. CDR1 and CDR2 from the germline V gene are LGHNA and YNFKEQ. CDR3 length: 14 residues. V lost 5 bases, J lost 4 bases, and 8 bases stayed unmatched. CDR3 residues: CASSAGRERYEQYF. Written as DNA, the CDR3 is TGTGCCAGCAGCGCGGGGAGGGAGAGGTACGAGCAGTACTTC.

This clone was detected only once. The same CDR3 can be traced to other DNA sequences in this sample. The CDR3 sequence: CASSQGLRSGTGTEAFF. DNA of the CDR3: TGCGCCAGCAGCCAAGGATTAAGATCCGGGACAGGGACTGAAGCTTTCTTT. This sequence joins TRBV4-3 and TRBJ1-1; 9 positions match TRBD1. The CDR3 loop spans 17 amino acids. J lost 5 bases, V lost 1 base, and 11 bases had no gene match. Germline CDR1 is LGHNA and CDR2 is YSLEER.

The rearrangement uses TRBV4-1 and TRBJ2-5; no firm D call. From germline, CDR1 is MGHRA and CDR2 YSYEKL. V was shortened by 0 bases and J by 1 base, with 3 bases between the two germline ends. This CDR3 contains 13 residues. Here the CDR3 DNA reads TGCGCCAGCAGCCAAGATGTCCAAGAGACCCAGTACTTC. The encoded protein is CASSQDVQETQYF.

The CDR3 DNA sequence: TGTGCCAGTAGTACCCCCATTCGTGGGGGGTGGCAGCCCCAGCATTTT. It translates to CASSTPIRGGWQPQHF. This chain connects TRBV19 to TRBJ1-5, with a possible D match to TRBD1 (5 bases). V dropped 4 bases and J dropped 7 bases, with 20 bases sitting between them. CDR1 and CDR2 from the germline V gene are LNHDA and SQIVND (reference sequence). The CDR3 runs 16 residues.

This chain links TRBV11-2 with TRBJ2-1; no clear D gene. V shed 2 bases and J shed 8 bases, with 19 bases lying between them. This CDR3 spans 16 amino acids. Germline V gene lookup returns CDR1 SGHAT and CDR2 FQNNGV. CDR3 region: CASSLSQAPPVDEQFF. DNA of the CDR3: TGTGCCAGCAGCTTATCCCAGGCCCCGCCGGTCGATGAGCAGTTCTTC.

The gene calls are TRBV30 and TRBJ2-7; D gene unclear. Germline values: CDR1 GTSNPN, CDR2 SVGIG (reference sequence). The CDR3 has 13 residues. Trimming cost V 3 bases and J 1 base, with 10 bases left between them. The CDR3 loop is CAWSTVRSYEQYF. The CDR3 region has the DNA TGTGCCTGGAGCACAGTTAGATCCTACGAGCAGTACTTC.

This clone was counted once. The V gene is TRBV4-3, the J gene TRBJ2-5; no firm D call. Germline V lookup: CDR1 LGHNA, CDR2 YSLEER. This CDR3 is built from 14 residues. Between the trimmed V and J ends, which lost 0 bases and 3 bases, there was a span of 8 bases. CDR3 bases: TGCGCCAGCAGCCAAGATCATGAGAAAGAGACCCAGTACTTC. The encoded protein is CASSQDHEKETQYF.

This chain uses TRBV7-2 with TRBJ2-7, with D possibly being TRBD2 (5 bases). Germline V lookup: CDR1 SGHTA, CDR2 FQGNSA. V lost 6 bases, J lost 3 bases, and 12 bases lay in between. This CDR3 is built from 13 residues. The CDR3 here is CASRIPGFYEQYF. In DNA, the CDR3 is TGTGCCAGCAGGATTCCGGGGTTCTACGAGCAGTACTTC.

The V call is TRBV19, the J call TRBJ1-2, with D unresolved. The V end lost 4 bases, the J end lost 0 bases, and 9 bases lay between the germline ends. This CDR3 has 14 amino acids. Germline assignment: CDR1 LNHDA and CDR2 SQIVND (reference sequence). The CDR3 bases are TGTGCCAGTAGTAGCCGGATGCCTAACTATGGCTACACCTTC. Amino acids: CASSSRMPNYGYTF.

The gene calls are TRBV27 and TRBJ2-1, with D perhaps TRBD1 (6 bases). Trimming shortened V by 0 bases and J by 10 bases, and 10 bases separated the two germline ends. The CDR3 has 13 residues. CDR1 is MNHEY and CDR2 is SMNVEV in the germline V gene (reference sequence). CDR3 in amino acids: CASSLSPGTEQFF. The CDR3 nucleotides read TGTGCCAGCAGTTTATCACCGGGGACAGAGCAGTTCTTC.

This chain joins TRBV29-1 and TRBJ2-7; 9 bases agree with TRBD2. Germline V gene lookup returns CDR1 SQVTM and CDR2 ANQGSEA. V was pared by 4 bases and J by 5 bases, with 9 bases of the junction left unmatched. This CDR3 is built from 14 residues. CDR3: CSVVGLAVPHEQYF. The CDR3 DNA reads as TGCAGCGTTGTGGGACTAGCAGTACCCCACGAGCAGTACTTC.

The V gene is TRBV15, the J gene TRBJ2-3; either TRBD1 or TRBD2 may fit D (5 bases each). V was pared by 8 bases and J by 3 bases, with 15 bases between. The CDR3 runs to 14 residues. Germline CDR1 is LNHNV and CDR2 is YYDKDF (reference sequence). CDR3 amino acids: CATEPRGATDTQYF. The CDR3 DNA reads TGTGCCACCGAACCCAGAGGGGCAACAGATACGCAGTATTTT. Drawing the rest from reference TRBV15 and TRBJ2-3, the complete variable domain is DAMVIQNPRYQVTQFGKPVTLSCSQTLNHNVMYWYQQKSSQAPKLLFHYYDKDFNNEADTPDNFQSRRPNTSFCFLDIRSPGLGDTAMYLCATEPRGATDTQYFGPGTRLTVL.

The gene calls are TRBV5-5 and TRBJ2-7; weak D call: TRBD2 (7 bases). The CDR3 is 16 residues long. Germline V CDR1 and CDR2: SGHKS, YYEKEE (reference sequence). V was shortened by 4 bases and J by 2 bases, with 19 bases between the two germline ends. CDR3 loop: CASSPTFRGGPYEQYF. The DNA for the CDR3 is TGTGCCAGCAGCCCCACCTTTAGGGGGGGACCCTACGAGCAGTACTTC.

In DNA, the CDR3 is TGTGCCAGCAGCCAAGTAGACCCGCTCCCCATGAACACTGAAGCTTTCTTT. It encodes CASSQVDPLPMNTEAFF. This sequence joins TRBV4-2 and TRBJ1-1; no definite D call. The V gene lost 1 base and the J gene lost 0 bases, with 15 bases spanning the gap. This CDR3 has 17 residues. Germline V CDR1 and CDR2: LGHNA, YNFKEQ.

The CDR3 sequence: CASSLRVKGRDTGELFF. The DNA of the CDR3 is TGTGCCAGCAGCTTACGGGTGAAGGGTCGGGACACCGGGGAGCTGTTTTTT. V gene TRBV7-6 combines with J gene TRBJ2-2; the D is unclear. CDR1 and CDR2 from the germline V gene are SGHVS and FNYEAQ. The ends were cut back, 2 bases at V and 3 bases at J, with 16 bases in the middle. The CDR3 runs 17 residues.

The gene calls are TRBV7-9 and TRBJ2-1; D remains unclear. The V and J ends lost 5 bases and 7 bases respectively, with 15 bases between them. CDR3 size: 14 residues. Germline CDR1 is SEHNR and CDR2 is FQNEAQ (reference sequence). The DNA of the CDR3 is TGTGCCAGCAGCCCCCGAGGTGACGGGAATGAGCAGTTCTTC. Amino acid sequence: CASSPRGDGNEQFF.

This clone was detected only once. The gene calls are TRBV28 and TRBJ2-3; no firm D call. The V and J ends lost 5 bases and 6 bases respectively, with 9 bases between them. Germline CDR1 is MDHEN and CDR2 is SYDVKM. This CDR3 is 12 amino acids long. The CDR3 loop is CASSGKADTQYF. Written as DNA, the CDR3 is TGTGCCAGCAGTGGAAAGGCGGATACGCAGTATTTT.

This sequence joins TRBV27 and TRBJ2-7, with D perhaps TRBD2 (7 bases). Germline-derived CDR1 and CDR2 are MNHEY and SMNVEV (reference sequence). The V and J ends lost 6 bases and 0 bases respectively, with 21 bases between them. CDR3 length equals 17 residues. CDR3: CASREGTPGGNSYEQYF. CDR3 in DNA: TGTGCCAGCAGAGAGGGGACACCGGGGGGTAACTCCTACGAGCAGTACTTC.

This chain uses TRBV5-4 with TRBJ1-1; D may be TRBD1 (6 bases). V lost 4 bases to trimming and J lost 5 bases, with 21 bases between them. Germline CDR1 reads SGHNT; CDR2 reads YYREEE (reference sequence). This CDR3 comprises 16 residues. This CDR3 is CASSERGRGRWTEAFF. The DNA for the CDR3 is TGTGCCAGCAGCGAAAGGGGCAGGGGTAGGTGGACTGAAGCTTTCTTT. Full variable domain (remainder filled in from reference TRBV5-4 and TRBJ1-1): ETGVTQSPTHLIKTRGQQVTLRCSSQSGHNTVSWYQQALGQGPQFIFQYYREEENGRGNFPPRFSGLQFPNYSSELNVNALELDDSALYLCASSERGRGRWTEAFFGQGTRLTVV.

The chain recombines TRBV6-1 with TRBJ1-3; perhaps TRBD1 as D (5 bases). The CDR3 is made up of 11 amino acids. V was cut by 10 bases and J by 6 bases, with 10 bases left in between. Germline assignment: CDR1 MNHNS and CDR2 SASEGT. The CDR3 DNA is TGTGCCACCGGGACTCCAAACACCATATATTTT. Encoded protein: CATGTPNTIYF.

The chain employs TRBV5-1 and TRBJ1-3; D not resolved. The V end lost 1 base, the J end lost 1 base, and 9 bases lay between the germline ends. The CDR3 contains 15 residues. Germline assignment: CDR1 SGHRS and CDR2 YFSETQ. The CDR3, as DNA: TGCGCCAGCAGCTTGATGGACGGGTCTGGAAACACCATATATTTT. Residues: CASSLMDGSGNTIYF.

This rearrangement joins TRBV5-6 to TRBJ1-1, with D tentatively TRBD1 (5 bases). Germline V gene sequence: CDR1 SGHDT, CDR2 YYEEEE. This CDR3 is 15 amino acids long. V gave up 1 base and J gave up 4 bases, with 14 bases separating them. The CDR3 protein is CASSLNDGAVTEAFF. DNA of the CDR3: TGTGCCAGCAGCTTGAACGATGGGGCGGTCACTGAAGCTTTCTTT.

In this sample, this clone turned up a few times. The V and J genes are TRBV7-6 and TRBJ1-1, with D perhaps matching TRBD1 (5 bases). The CDR3 length is 13 residues. Germline V gene lookup returns CDR1 SGHVS and CDR2 FNYEAQ. V was pared by 1 base and J by 7 bases, with 10 bases between. The CDR3 sequence is CASSLGAGIEAFF. Written as DNA, the CDR3 is TGTGCCAGCAGCTTAGGGGCAGGGATTGAAGCTTTCTTT. Combining the CDR3 with reference TRBV7-6 and TRBJ1-1 gives the whole variable domain GAGVSQSPRYKVTKRGQDVALRCDPISGHVSLYWYRQALGQGPEFLTYFNYEAQQDKSGLPNDRFSAERPEGSISTLTIQRTEQRDSAMYRCASSLGAGIEAFFGQGTRLTVV.

This clone was recorded only once. The chain couples TRBV4-1 to TRBJ1-2; unclear D gene. Looked up from germline, CDR1 is MGHRA and CDR2 is YSYEKL. Trimming left V 2 bases short and J 0 bases short, with 7 bases between. The CDR3 loop spans 14 amino acids. CDR3 amino acids: CASSQPIANYGYTF. The DNA for the CDR3 is TGCGCCAGCAGCCAACCCATAGCTAACTATGGCTACACCTTC.

This clone was found once. This chain links TRBV7-9 with TRBJ2-3, with D tentatively TRBD1 (6 bases). This CDR3 contains 15 residues. CDR1 is SEHNR, CDR2 FQNEAQ, per germline (reference sequence). V gave up 5 bases and J gave up 0 bases, with 12 bases separating them. As DNA, the CDR3 is TGTGCCAGCAGCCCCAGCCAGGGGAGCACAGATACGCAGTATTTT. This translates into CASSPSQGSTDTQYF.